This T cell receptor (beta chain) originates from a study of PD-1 blockade in mismatch repair-deficient tumors. About the research overall: Patients had around 11 mismatch repair-deficient cancer types, all previously treated and progressing. General study points: Tumor-resident clones, often absent from pretreatment blood, expanded after pembrolizumab and then contracted.

Profiled with immunoSEQ multiplex PCR; TCRdb holds only in-frame clones, not every one. The data hold 49,000 or so clones, with about 85% observed a single time. PCR or immunohistochemistry showed mismatch repair deficiency in every enrolled patient. The CDR3 loop spans 13 amino acids. V was clipped by 4 bases and J by 4 bases, with 8 bases between them. Germline loops: CDR1 SGHTA, CDR2 FQGNSA. Concerning this clone: Its antigen is as yet unknown.

The sequenced sample was peripheral blood, obtained around 19 weeks after starting pembrolizumab. This clonotype originated in an adult with mismatch repair-deficient cancer. This chain uses TRBV7-2 with TRBJ1-3, with D hard to call. CDR3 bases: TGTGCCAGCAGCTCGTATGTCGGAAACACCATATATTTT. Its protein product is CASSSYVGNTIYF. Filled out from reference TRBV7-2 and TRBJ1-3, the complete variable domain reads GAGVSQSPSNKVTEKGKDVELRCDPISGHTALYWYRQSLGQGLEFLIYFQGNSAPDKSGLPSDRFSAERTGGSVSTLTIQRTQQEDSAVYLCASSSYVGNTIYFGEGSWLTVV.